The T cell receptor beta chain described here comes from a study of shared clonotypes between healthy human individuals. Study results and caveats: With four donors compared, around 5% of naive CD4 clonotypes were shared. Relative to their counterparts shared across all four donors, non-shared clonotypes exhibited diminished generation probabilities.

As for this clone: What it recognizes is unknown.

Germline assignment: CDR1 MGHRA and CDR2 YSYEKL. Trimming cost V 7 bases and J 9 bases, with 24 bases left between them. This CDR3 is built from 15 residues. TCRdb's table, derived via immunoSEQ multiplex PCR, lists solely in-frame clones and lacks some. The sample lists 2 million to 2.5 million clones, more than 85% seen once, with 0.35% to 0.45% in the top ten. This clonotype was sampled from a man younger than 35 in good health. Some clones in this sample may be carry-over from other donors' samples. Specimen: naive CD4+ T cells from PBMCs. Specified subset: CD45RA+ positively selected. The V gene is TRBV4-1, the J gene TRBJ2-5, with TRBD2 as a possible D gene (7 bases). The CDR3 DNA follows: TGCGCCAGCACCCTTAACAGGGATAACCGGGAGGCCCAGTACTTC. Encoded protein: CASTLNRDNREAQYF.